Sequencing of this T cell receptor beta chain was carried out in a study of T cell repertoires in cytomegalovirus infection. Looking at the study overall: Matching HLA type, along with CMV infection, was indicated by public TCR beta signatures. Study-wide results and caveats: The ex vivo response was dominated by HLA-C-restricted CMV-specific TCR beta clonotypes.

TCRdb re-analysed the reads in MiXCR, keeping a single row per CDR3 protein. Altogether approximately 500,000 distinct CDR3 sequences are present, 26% being singletons, with the ten largest covering under 15%. This clonotype has at least ten counts. The antigen is not known. V was pared by 1 base and J by 0 bases, with 16 bases between. The CDR3 runs to 19 residues. The germline gives CDR1 SGHVS, CDR2 FNYEAQ. Sequenced: PBMCs. This receptor was identified in a human donor in good health (CMV status not recorded). Some clones in this sample may be carry-over from other donors' samples. The J gene is TRBJ2-6, the V gene TRBV7-6, with TRBD1 as a possible D gene (6 bases). This CDR3 reads CASSLVVGTTRSGANVLTF. The CDR3 bases are TGTGCCAGCAGCTTAGTGGTGGGGACAACCCGCTCTGGGGCCAACGTCCTGACTTTC.